The following is a TCR beta chain sequence with its context. Time point: pretreatment peripheral blood. The data originate from a study of PD-L1 blockade in urothelial cancer. The CDR3 runs 13 residues. Per germline, CDR1 MNHEY and CDR2 SVGAGI. V shed 7 bases and J 3 bases; nucleotides not matched to a gene: 4. Spiking each PCR with synthetic TCR analog templates was performed. Clones were read by immunoSEQ multiplex PCR, and TCRdb kept only the in-frame ones, dropping some. The sample includes 90,000 or so clones, roughly 89% of them seen just once. The rearrangement joins TRBV6-5 to TRBJ1-1, with 8 bases that match TRBD1. The clonotype was recovered from a man aged 55-75 years with urothelial cancer. This material consisted of PBMCs, taken around atezolizumab (anti-PD-L1) treatment. Here the CDR3 reads CASTGGLDTEAFF. In DNA form, the CDR3 reads TGTGCCAGCACAGGGGGCTTGGACACTGAAGCTTTCTTT.